The 3 T cell receptor beta chains below all came from one sample that was sequenced in a study of blood T cell repertoires in COVID-19. Profiled with immunoSEQ multiplex PCR; TCRdb holds only in-frame clones, not every one. There are some 68,000 clones in the sample; 85% to 90% occur only once, and about 8.9% lies in the top ten. The sequenced sample was peripheral blood. The receptors were gathered from a man in his forties or fifties with active COVID-19.

This clone was recorded a few times. V and J are TRBV30 and TRBJ2-5, with D tentatively TRBD2 (7 bases). Germline V lookup: CDR1 GTSNPN, CDR2 SVGIG (reference sequence). V lost 1 base to trimming and J lost 4 bases, with 10 bases between them. The CDR3 extends over 13 amino acids. In nucleotides, the CDR3 is TGTGCCTGGAGTGGCGGGGGCAGAGAGACCCAGTACTTC. Translation: CAWSGGGRETQYF.

The table lists this clone with a few counts. The J gene is TRBJ1-5, the V gene TRBV7-9, with 8 bases matching TRBD1. The CDR3 is made up of 14 amino acids. Germline V CDR1 and CDR2: SEHNR, FQNEAQ (reference sequence). The V and J ends lost 3 bases and 5 bases, in that order; junction bases with no gene match: 3. The CDR3 reads CASSFSGGDQPQHF. DNA of the CDR3: TGTGCCAGCAGCTTTTCAGGGGGCGATCAGCCCCAGCATTTT. The full variable domain, its missing parts supplied by reference TRBV7-9 and TRBJ1-5, is DTGVSQNPRHKITKRGQNVTFRCDPISEHNRLYWYRQTLGQGPEFLTYFQNEAQLEKSRLLSDRFSAERPKGSFSTLEIQRTEQGDSAMYLCASSFSGGDQPQHFGDGTRLSIL.

Only a few counts were recorded for this clone. This CDR3 is CASGIDKIYGYTF. As DNA, the CDR3 is TGTGCCAGTGGAATTGACAAGATCTATGGCTACACCTTC. This rearrangement joins TRBV19 to TRBJ1-2; D is undetermined. CDR1 LNHDA and CDR2 SQIVND come from the germline V gene (reference sequence). V lost 8 bases and J 4 bases, leaving 14 bases between the germline ends. CDR3 size: 13 residues.